The clone carrying this T cell receptor beta chain was detected a few times. Germline values: CDR1 MNHEY, CDR2 SVGAGI. CDR3 size: 14 residues. With V trimmed by 2 bases and J by 3 bases, 3 bases remained unmatched. This sample was included in a study of blood T cells in healthy people across ages. A second PCR of about 7 to 12 cycles used a sample-barcoded 5' primer and a J-beta primer mix. TCRdb re-called the 5' RACE reads through MiXCR, storing one row per CDR3 protein. The table records 800,000 to 950,000 distinct CDR3 sequences, roughly 28% of them present only once. The sample was also linked to a second study, of T cells of mothers and their children. That work adds: At approximately 1.5 ug per 15 ul, all of the extracted RNA went into cDNA synthesis. Thymic selection shapes TCR recombination output in related pairs, and it does so similarly in unrelated pairs. There was no detection of any persistent microchimeric T cell clones.

This TCR came from a woman between 35 and 50 years old in good health. This sequence joins TRBV6-5 and TRBJ2-7; 8 bases match TRBD1. Sequencing was carried out using blood. The CDR3 coding sequence is TGTGCCAGCAGTTACCAGGACAGGGACTACGAGCAGTACTTC. Protein: CASSYQDRDYEQYF.